These 3 T cell receptor beta chains came from one sample sequenced in a study of CDR3 diversity in severe acne. MiXCR, applied by TCRdb to the PCR reads, yields one record per CDR3 protein. The sample carries approximately 90,000 distinct CDR3 sequences, approximately 49% recorded once. Specimen: blood. The receptors shown here come from a male donor with severe acne vulgaris.

The chain uses TRBV19 and TRBJ2-7; 8 bases fit TRBD1. CDR1 LNHDA and CDR2 SQIVND come from the germline V gene (reference sequence). Unmatched junction bases numbered 7, after V lost 10 bases and J lost 2 bases. The CDR3 is made up of 13 amino acids. This chain's CDR3 is CATAGTGTYEQYF. DNA of the CDR3: TGTGCCACCGCCGGGACAGGAACCTACGAGCAGTACTTC.

The genes are TRBV11-3 and TRBJ1-5; 9 bases match TRBD1. This CDR3 spans 17 amino acids. Germline V gene lookup returns CDR1 SGHNT and CDR2 YENEEA. V gave up 4 bases and J gave up 3 bases; unmatched junction bases: 10. The CDR3 nucleotides are TGTGCCAGCAGCTCCCGGACAGGGGACCTAAACAATCAGCCCCAGCATTTT. It encodes CASSSRTGDLNNQPQHF.

This clonotype was recorded many times. The rearrangement links TRBV20-1 to TRBJ1-2; 11 bases align to TRBD1. This CDR3 has 12 amino acids. With V trimmed by 6 bases and J by 6 bases, 3 bases remained unmatched. Germline V CDR1 and CDR2: DFQATT, SNEGSKA (reference sequence). DNA of the CDR3: TGCAGTGCACGGACAGGGGGCGATGGCTACACCTTC. The encoded protein is CSARTGGDGYTF.